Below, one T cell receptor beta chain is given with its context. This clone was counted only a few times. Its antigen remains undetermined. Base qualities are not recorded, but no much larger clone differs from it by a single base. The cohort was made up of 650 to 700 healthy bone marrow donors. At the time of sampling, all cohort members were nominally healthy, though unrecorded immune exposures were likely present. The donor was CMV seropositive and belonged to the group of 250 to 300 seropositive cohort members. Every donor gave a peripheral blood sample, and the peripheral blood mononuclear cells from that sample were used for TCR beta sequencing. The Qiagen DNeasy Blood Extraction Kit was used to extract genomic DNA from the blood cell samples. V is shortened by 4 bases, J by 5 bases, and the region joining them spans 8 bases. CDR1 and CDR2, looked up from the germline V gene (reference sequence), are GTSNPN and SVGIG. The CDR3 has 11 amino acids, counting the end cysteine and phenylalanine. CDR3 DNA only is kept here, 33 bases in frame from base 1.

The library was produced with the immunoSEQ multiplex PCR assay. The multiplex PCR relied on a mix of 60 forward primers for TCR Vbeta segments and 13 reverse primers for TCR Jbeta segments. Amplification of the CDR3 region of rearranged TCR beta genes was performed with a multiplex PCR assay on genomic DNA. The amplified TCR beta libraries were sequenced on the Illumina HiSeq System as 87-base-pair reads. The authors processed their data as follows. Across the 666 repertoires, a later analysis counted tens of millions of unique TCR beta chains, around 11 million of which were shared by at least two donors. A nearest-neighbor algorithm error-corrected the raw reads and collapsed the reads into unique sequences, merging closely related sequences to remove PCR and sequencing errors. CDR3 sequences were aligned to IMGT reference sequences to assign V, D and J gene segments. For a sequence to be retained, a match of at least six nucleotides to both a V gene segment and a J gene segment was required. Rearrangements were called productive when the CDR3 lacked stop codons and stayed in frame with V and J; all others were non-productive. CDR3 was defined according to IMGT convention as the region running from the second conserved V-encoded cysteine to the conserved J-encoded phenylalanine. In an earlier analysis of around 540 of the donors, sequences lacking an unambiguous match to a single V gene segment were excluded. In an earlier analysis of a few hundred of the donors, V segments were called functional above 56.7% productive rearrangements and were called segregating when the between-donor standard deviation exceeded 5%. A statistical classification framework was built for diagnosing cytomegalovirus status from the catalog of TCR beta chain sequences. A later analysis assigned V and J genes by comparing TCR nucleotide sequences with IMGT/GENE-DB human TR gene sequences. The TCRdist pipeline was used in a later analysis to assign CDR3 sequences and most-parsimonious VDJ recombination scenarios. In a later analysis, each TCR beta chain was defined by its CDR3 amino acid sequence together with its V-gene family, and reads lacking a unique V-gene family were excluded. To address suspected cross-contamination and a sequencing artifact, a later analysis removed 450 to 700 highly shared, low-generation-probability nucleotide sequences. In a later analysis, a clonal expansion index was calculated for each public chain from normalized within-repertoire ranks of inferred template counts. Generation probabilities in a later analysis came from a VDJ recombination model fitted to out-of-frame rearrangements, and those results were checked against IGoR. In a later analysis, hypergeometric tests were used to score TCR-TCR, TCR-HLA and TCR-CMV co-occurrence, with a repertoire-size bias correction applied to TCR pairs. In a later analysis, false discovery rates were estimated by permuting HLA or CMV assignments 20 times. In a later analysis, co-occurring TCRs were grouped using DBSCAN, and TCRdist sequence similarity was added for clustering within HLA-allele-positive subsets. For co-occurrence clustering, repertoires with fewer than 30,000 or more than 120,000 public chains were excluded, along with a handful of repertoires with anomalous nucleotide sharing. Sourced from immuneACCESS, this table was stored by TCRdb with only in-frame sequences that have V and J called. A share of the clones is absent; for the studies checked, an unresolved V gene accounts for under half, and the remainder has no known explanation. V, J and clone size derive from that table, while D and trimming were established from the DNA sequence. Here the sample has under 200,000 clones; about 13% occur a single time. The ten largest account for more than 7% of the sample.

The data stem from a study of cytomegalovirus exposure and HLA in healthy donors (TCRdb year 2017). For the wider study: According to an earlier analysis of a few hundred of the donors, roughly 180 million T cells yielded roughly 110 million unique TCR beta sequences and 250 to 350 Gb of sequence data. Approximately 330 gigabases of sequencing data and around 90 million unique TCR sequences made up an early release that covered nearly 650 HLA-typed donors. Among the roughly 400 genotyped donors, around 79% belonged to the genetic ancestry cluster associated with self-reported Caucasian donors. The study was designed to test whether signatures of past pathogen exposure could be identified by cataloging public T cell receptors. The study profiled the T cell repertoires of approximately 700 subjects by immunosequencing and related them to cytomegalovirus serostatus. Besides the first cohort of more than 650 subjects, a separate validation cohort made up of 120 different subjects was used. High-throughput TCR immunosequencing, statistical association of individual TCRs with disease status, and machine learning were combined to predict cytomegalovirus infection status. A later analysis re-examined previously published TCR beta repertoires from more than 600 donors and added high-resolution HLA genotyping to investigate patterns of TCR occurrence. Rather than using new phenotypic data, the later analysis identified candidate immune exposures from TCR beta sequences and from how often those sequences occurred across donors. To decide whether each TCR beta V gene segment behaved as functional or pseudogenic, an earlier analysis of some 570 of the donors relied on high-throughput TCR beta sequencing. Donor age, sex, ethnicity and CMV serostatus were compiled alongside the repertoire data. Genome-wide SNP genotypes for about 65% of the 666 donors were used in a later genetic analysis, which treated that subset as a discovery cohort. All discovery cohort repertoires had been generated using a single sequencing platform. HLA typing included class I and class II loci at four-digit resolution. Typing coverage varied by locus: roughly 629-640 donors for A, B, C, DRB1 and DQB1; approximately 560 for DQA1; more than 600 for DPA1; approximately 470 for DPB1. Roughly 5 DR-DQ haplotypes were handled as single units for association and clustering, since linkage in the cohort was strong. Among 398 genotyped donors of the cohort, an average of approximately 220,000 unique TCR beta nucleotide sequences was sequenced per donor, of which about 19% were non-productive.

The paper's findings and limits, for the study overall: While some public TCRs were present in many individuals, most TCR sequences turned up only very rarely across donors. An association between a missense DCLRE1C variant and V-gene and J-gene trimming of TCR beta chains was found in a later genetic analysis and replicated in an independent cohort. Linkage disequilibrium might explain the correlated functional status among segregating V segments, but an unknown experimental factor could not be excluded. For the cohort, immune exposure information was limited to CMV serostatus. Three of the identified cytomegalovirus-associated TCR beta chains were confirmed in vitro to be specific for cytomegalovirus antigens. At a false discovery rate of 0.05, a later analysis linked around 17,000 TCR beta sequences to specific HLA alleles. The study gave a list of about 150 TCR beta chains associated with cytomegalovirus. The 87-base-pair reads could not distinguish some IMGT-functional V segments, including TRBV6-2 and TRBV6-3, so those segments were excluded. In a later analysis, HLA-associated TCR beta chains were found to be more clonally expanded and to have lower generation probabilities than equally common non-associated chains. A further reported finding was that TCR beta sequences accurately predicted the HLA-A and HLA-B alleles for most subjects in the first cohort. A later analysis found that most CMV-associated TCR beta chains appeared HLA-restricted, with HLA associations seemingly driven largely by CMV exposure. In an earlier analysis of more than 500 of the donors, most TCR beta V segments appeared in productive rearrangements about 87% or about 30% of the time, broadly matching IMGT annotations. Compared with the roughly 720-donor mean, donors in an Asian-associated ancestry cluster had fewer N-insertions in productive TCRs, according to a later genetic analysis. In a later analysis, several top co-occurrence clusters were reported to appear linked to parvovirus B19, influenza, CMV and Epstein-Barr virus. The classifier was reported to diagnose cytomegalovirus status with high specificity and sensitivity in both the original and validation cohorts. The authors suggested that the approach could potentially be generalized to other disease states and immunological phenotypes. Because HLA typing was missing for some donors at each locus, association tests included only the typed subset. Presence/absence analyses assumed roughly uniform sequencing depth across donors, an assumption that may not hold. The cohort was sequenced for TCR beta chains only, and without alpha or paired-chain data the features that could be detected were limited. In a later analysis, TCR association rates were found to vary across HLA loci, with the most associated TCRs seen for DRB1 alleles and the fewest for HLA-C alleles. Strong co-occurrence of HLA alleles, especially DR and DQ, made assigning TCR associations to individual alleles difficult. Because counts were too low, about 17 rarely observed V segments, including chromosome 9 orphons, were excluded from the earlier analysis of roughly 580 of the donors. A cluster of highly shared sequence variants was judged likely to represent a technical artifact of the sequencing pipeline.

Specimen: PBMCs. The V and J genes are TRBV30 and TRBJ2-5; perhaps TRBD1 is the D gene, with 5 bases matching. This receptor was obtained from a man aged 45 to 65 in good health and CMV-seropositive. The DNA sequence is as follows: TGTGCCTGGACAGGGAAGGAGACCCAGTACTTC. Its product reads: CAWTGKETQYF.